This T cell receptor beta chain was captured by sequencing in a study of stem cell transplantation in POMP-related autoinflammatory disease. Study in general: Defective thymoproteasomes were hypothesized to impair CD8+ T-cell positive selection. Before transplant: CD4+ naive skewing, low CD8+ proportions, reduced cytokine secretion. DNA chimerism showed 100% graft donor engraftment of neutrophils and platelets through one year.

Assay used: immunoSEQ multiplex PCR; TCRdb lists only in-frame clones, some missing. The table records some 68,000 clones, roughly 93% of them present only once. About this clone: The antigen is undetermined.

General observations from the study: Fewer unique TRB V-J gene pairings were identified in patients with PRAID.

Germline V gives CDR1 KGHSH, CDR2 LQKENI. The junction had 5 bases not matched to a gene; V was cut back by 6 bases and J by 2 bases. The CDR3 covers 16 residues. The sequencing here drew on CD4+ T cells from PBMCs, taken after stem cell transplantation. V gene TRBV18 combines with J gene TRBJ2-3; 13 nucleotides agree with TRBD2. The source is a human patient with POMP-related autoinflammation and immune dysregulation (PRAID). The graft donor may account for some of the T cells. The CDR3 nucleotides read TGTGCCAGCTCGCCCGGACTAGCGGGAGTCACAGATACGCAGTATTTT. Residues: CASSPGLAGVTDTQYF.